These 5 T cell receptor beta chains originate from one sample sequenced in a study of T-cell reconstitution after alpha-beta-depleted transplantation in children. Their antigens are not known. Unique molecular identifiers were incorporated during preparation of the TCRbeta library. TCRdb ran MiXCR on the PCR reads and lists one entry per CDR3 protein. The repertoire holds approximately 300,000 distinct CDR3 sequences, with about 7.3% as singletons. Points from the study as a whole: Fresh T-cell production supplied most of the T-cell counts and diversity seen one year after transplant.

This sample comprised peripheral blood, obtained 360 days after TCRalphabeta/CD19-depleted stem cell transplant. These receptors were taken from a female patient younger than 10 who had a stem cell transplant for Fanconi anemia, so the T cells may come from the graft donor.

This clonotype has at least ten counts. The rearrangement uses TRBV7-2 and TRBJ2-1; 8 bases are shared with TRBD1. Losses at the gene ends were 2 bases for V and 0 bases for J; bases not matched to a gene: 6. CDR1 is SGHTA, CDR2 FQGNSA, per germline. The CDR3 sequence is 17 residues long. The CDR3 DNA reads as TGTGCCAGCAGCTTATGGTCAGGGGGCAGCTCCTACAATGAGCAGTTCTTC. Protein product: CASSLWSGGSSYNEQFF.

This clonotype was observed many times. J is TRBJ2-2 and V is TRBV5-1; 7 nucleotides agree with TRBD1. This CDR3 comprises 14 residues. V lost 3 bases to trimming and J lost 5 bases; unmatched junction nucleotides: 4. Germline lookup yields CDR1 SGHRS and CDR2 YFSETQ. CDR3 residues: CASSSGQRTGELFF. The CDR3 nucleotides read TGCGCCAGCAGCTCGGGACAGAGAACCGGGGAGCTGTTTTTT.

This clonotype has only a few counts. The chain employs TRBV4-1 and TRBJ2-3; D remains ambiguous. CDR3 length: 17 amino acids. Trimming cost V 0 bases and J 9 bases, with 22 bases left between them. Germline V lookup: CDR1 MGHRA, CDR2 YSYEKL. The CDR3 spells CASSQELLGNGVLTQYF. CDR3 nucleotides: TGCGCCAGCAGCCAAGAACTATTGGGAAATGGGGTACTGACGCAGTATTTT.

This clonotype was detected ten times or more. V and J are TRBV11-2 and TRBJ1-5; D might be TRBD1 (5 bases). This CDR3 contains 13 residues. Per germline, CDR1 SGHAT and CDR2 FQNNGV. V lost 3 bases, J lost 4 bases, and 7 bases lay in between. CDR3 nucleotides: TGTGCCAGCAGCTTTGACAGAAATCAGCCCCAGCATTTT. This translates into CASSFDRNQPQHF.

The sample holds many counts of this clonotype. In nucleotides, the CDR3 is TGCGCCAGCAGCTTCGGAGCAGCGGGGGACACTGAAGCTTTCTTT. It encodes CASSFGAAGDTEAFF. This chain links TRBV5-1 with TRBJ1-1; possible D gene TRBD1, 5 bases. CDR1 SGHRS and CDR2 YFSETQ come from the germline V gene. CDR3 length: 15 amino acids. V was pared by 2 bases and J by 3 bases, with 14 bases between.